The 22 T cell receptor beta chains below were found in one sample sequenced in a study of blood T cell repertoires in COVID-19. Sequencing used immunoSEQ multiplex PCR; TCRdb keeps in-frame clones, though not all of them. The sample lists tens of thousands of clones, 65% to 85% occurring once. The source material was PBMCs or T cells enriched from blood (not recorded which). All receptors derive from a woman in her 40s with acute COVID-19.

V and J are TRBV7-2 and TRBJ2-1; maybe TRBD2 (7 bases). The germline CDR1 and CDR2 sequences are SGHTA and FQGNSA. The CDR3 loop spans 16 amino acids. V shed 5 bases and J shed 13 bases, with 27 bases lying between them. For the CDR3, the DNA is TGTGCCAGCAGCCCCGCGGGGGCAATGGGCACCTTAGGTCAGTTCTTC. Protein sequence: CASSPAGAMGTLGQFF.

This chain links TRBV7-2 with TRBJ1-5; D perhaps matches TRBD1 (5 bases). The germline V gene has CDR1 SGHTA and CDR2 FQGNSA. The CDR3 contains 15 residues. Trimming cost V 2 bases and J 5 bases, with 13 bases left between them. DNA for the CDR3: TGTGCCAGCAGCTTAAGGGTGGGGGGGGATCAGCCCCAGCATTTT. Its protein is CASSLRVGGDQPQHF.

The gene calls are TRBV7-6 and TRBJ1-5; D is unresolved. CDR3 length: 14 amino acids. Trimming shortened V by 5 bases and J by 7 bases, and 15 bases separated the two germline ends. Germline CDR1 is SGHVS and CDR2 is FNYEAQ. The CDR3 reads CASSRGLGIQPQHF. CDR3 coding DNA: TGTGCCAGCAGCCGCGGGCTGGGCATCCAGCCCCAGCATTTT.

V and J are TRBV18 and TRBJ1-2; perhaps TRBD1 as D (5 bases). V gave up 3 bases and J gave up 4 bases, with 15 bases separating them. CDR1 KGHSH and CDR2 LQKENI come from the germline V gene. The length of the CDR3 is 15 residues. The CDR3 nucleotides read TGTGCCAGCTCACCGTTGGGGCAGGGTGGCTATGGCTACACCTTC. It encodes CASSPLGQGGYGYTF.

The V and J genes are TRBV5-1 and TRBJ1-1; 10 nucleotides align to TRBD1. With 0 bases clipped from V and 4 bases from J, the junction kept 3 bases outside the gene matches. Germline CDR1 SGHRS, CDR2 YFSETQ. This CDR3 is built from 15 residues. For the CDR3, the DNA is TGCGCCAGCAGCTTGGCTTGGACAGGGGGCACTGAAGCTTTCTTT. Its protein product is CASSLAWTGGTEAFF.

The CDR3 DNA follows: TGCGCCAGCAGCCAGGAAACAGGGAGCTCCTATAATTCACCCCTCCACTTT. Translating gives CASSQETGSSYNSPLHF. V gene TRBV4-1 combines with J gene TRBJ1-6, with a tentative D call TRBD1 (6 bases). Germline CDR1 is MGHRA and CDR2 is YSYEKL. This CDR3 region has 17 residues. The V end lost 3 bases, the J end lost 0 bases, and 12 bases lay between the germline ends.

The genes are TRBV28 and TRBJ1-3, with 8 positions matching TRBD1. Germline V gives CDR1 MDHEN, CDR2 SYDVKM. The ends lost 2 bases at V and 2 bases at J; junction bases unmatched: 8. The CDR3 covers 17 residues. CDR3 sequence: CASSLPQGAVPGNTIYF. The DNA of the CDR3 is TGTGCCAGCAGTTTACCCCAGGGGGCCGTGCCTGGAAACACCATATATTTT.

This clone was counted once. The chain recombines TRBV5-1 with TRBJ1-1, with D unclear. Trimming cost V 1 base and J 1 base, with 8 bases left between them. The germline V gene has CDR1 SGHRS and CDR2 YFSETQ. The CDR3 totals 14 residues. The CDR3, as DNA: TGCGCCAGCAGCTTGAGTGCGGGGAACACTGAAGCTTTCTTT. Protein sequence: CASSLSAGNTEAFF.

This chain joins TRBV28 and TRBJ2-3, with 9 bases that match TRBD2. Germline V gene sequence: CDR1 MDHEN, CDR2 SYDVKM. This CDR3 is built from 16 residues. Germline trimming cut 4 bases from V and 2 bases from J; bases unmatched to any gene: 7. The CDR3 region is CASSWTWTSDTDTQYF. In DNA, the CDR3 is TGTGCCAGCAGTTGGACCTGGACTAGCGACACAGATACGCAGTATTTT.

The chain has TRBV6-5 and TRBJ2-5, with no clear D. The CDR3 extends over 14 amino acids. Germline CDR1 reads MNHEY; CDR2 reads SVGAGI. Trimming took off 8 bases at V and 3 bases at J, with 16 bases between the two ends. The CDR3 loop reads CASRGRVLEETQYF. The CDR3 coding sequence is TGTGCCAGCCGCGGCCGGGTGCTCGAAGAGACCCAGTACTTC.

The chain carries TRBV6-4 and TRBJ1-1, with D perhaps TRBD1 (6 bases). The CDR3 length is 13 residues. The germline CDR1 and CDR2 sequences are MRHNA and SNTAGT. Trimming removed 6 bases from V and 0 bases from J, with 8 bases in between. CDR3 residues: CASSPGVNTEAFF. CDR3 coding DNA: TGTGCCAGCAGCCCAGGGGTGAACACTGAAGCTTTCTTT.

The J gene is TRBJ2-5, the V gene TRBV3-1 (or the pseudogene TRBV3-2); TRBD2 might be the D (6 bases). The V gene's germline CDR1 is LGHDT and CDR2 YNNKEL (reference sequence). Trimming shortened V by 5 bases and J by 5 bases, and 15 bases separated the two germline ends. The CDR3 contains 14 residues. The CDR3 sequence: CASSSRLGGETQYF. As DNA, the CDR3 is TGTGCCAGCAGCTCCCGCCTCGGAGGGGAGACCCAGTACTTC.

As DNA, the CDR3 is TGTGCCAGCAGTGAACTTGGCGGGAGGGCCGATGCGTACACCGGGGAGCTGTTTTTT. This gives the protein CASSELGGRADAYTGELFF. V and J are TRBV2 and TRBJ2-2; 9 bases are shared with TRBD2. V lost 2 bases and J lost 3; bases outside the gene matches: 13. This CDR3 spans 19 amino acids. The V gene's germline CDR1 is SNHLY and CDR2 FYNNEI.

This clone appeared once. The chain couples TRBV5-1 to TRBJ1-4, with a possible D match to TRBD1 (6 bases). Deletions cut 2 bases from V and 6 bases from J, with 11 bases between. The CDR3 is 14 residues long. Per germline, CDR1 SGHRS and CDR2 YFSETQ. CDR3 amino acids: CASSLQPGDEKLFF. The CDR3 nucleotides read TGCGCCAGCAGCTTACAACCAGGGGATGAAAAACTGTTTTTT.

The chain joins TRBV20-1 to TRBJ1-5, with D hard to call. V dropped 0 bases and J dropped 16 bases, with 13 bases sitting between them. CDR3 length equals 11 residues. Germline CDR1 DFQATT, CDR2 SNEGSKA (reference sequence). CDR3 in amino acids: CSARDGLFSHF. Written as DNA, the CDR3 is TGCAGTGCTAGAGACGGACTCTTTTCACATTTT.

This chain joins TRBV5-1 and TRBJ2-3; D is uncertain. The CDR3 has 16 amino acids. Germline CDR1 SGHRS, CDR2 YFSETQ. V gave up 0 bases and J gave up 1 base, with 12 bases separating them. The CDR3 region has the DNA TGCGCCAGCAGCTTGGATCGTAGAGCCCGCACAGATACGCAGTATTTT. The encoded protein is CASSLDRRARTDTQYF.

This clone was seen a single time. The CDR3 DNA sequence: TGTGCCAGCAGCCTCTCCATGGGGCGCGAGCAGTACTTC. Translated: CASSLSMGREQYF. The chain recombines TRBV7-3 with TRBJ2-7; the D gene is possibly TRBD1 (5 bases). There are 13 residues in the CDR3. The V gene lost 5 bases and the J gene lost 6 bases, with 14 bases spanning the gap. The germline V gene encodes CDR1 SGHTA and CDR2 FQGTGA.

The rearrangement links TRBV29-1 to TRBJ1-4; 10 bases are a match to TRBD1. CDR1 SQVTM and CDR2 ANQGSEA come from the germline V gene. This CDR3 is built from 17 residues. The V and J ends lost 4 bases and 8 bases, in that order; junction bases with no gene match: 16. CDR3 protein: CSVGGQGHGAGGEKLFF. The CDR3, as DNA: TGCAGCGTTGGGGGACAGGGGCATGGAGCAGGAGGGGAAAAACTGTTTTTT. Based on the CDR3 plus reference TRBV29-1 and TRBJ1-4, the full variable domain is SAVISQKPSRDICQRGTSLTIQCQVDSQVTMMFWYRQQPGQSLTLIATANQGSEATYESGFVIDKFPISRPNLTFSTLTVSNMSPEDSSIYLCSVGGQGHGAGGEKLFFGSGTQLSVL.

The count of this clone is one. For the CDR3, the DNA is TGCGCCAGCAGCCTACAGGGTACAGTGTATGGCTACACCTTC. This sequence encodes CASSLQGTVYGYTF. The chain recombines TRBV5-1 with TRBJ1-2, with D possibly matching TRBD1 (6 bases). Germline CDR1 is SGHRS and CDR2 is YFSETQ. With 4 bases removed from V and 5 bases from J, the gap between germline ends came to 15 bases. The CDR3 has 14 amino acids.

V gene TRBV10-3 combines with J gene TRBJ2-3; 9 nucleotides agree with TRBD2. The CDR3 spans 15 residues. The V gene end was trimmed by 6 bases and the J gene end by 0 bases; junction bases not matched to a gene: 4. The germline CDR1 and CDR2 sequences are ENHRY and SYGVKD. The CDR3 nucleotides read TGTGCCATCAGACGGACTAGCGATAGCACAGATACGCAGTATTTT. Translating gives CAIRRTSDSTDTQYF.

The rearrangement links TRBV6-5 to TRBJ1-1, with TRBD1 matching over 8 bases. The CDR3 loop spans 15 amino acids. Germline V gives CDR1 MNHEY, CDR2 SVGAGI. V shed 6 bases, J shed 4 bases, and the junction held 10 bases outside the gene matches. CDR3 DNA: TGTGCCAGCAGGGGGGACAGGTTATATTCCACTGAAGCTTTCTTT. Protein: CASRGDRLYSTEAFF.

The gene calls are TRBV3-1 (or the pseudogene TRBV3-2) and TRBJ1-2, with 9 bases matching TRBD1. Germline CDR1 is LGHDT and CDR2 is YNNKEL (reference sequence). The CDR3 contains 18 residues. V dropped 4 bases and J dropped 2; count of bases not matched to a gene: 14. CDR3 nucleotides: TGTGCCAGCAGCCCACCTAAATTTGCCGGGACAGGGAACTATGGCTACACCTTC. Protein sequence: CASSPPKFAGTGNYGYTF.